This T cell receptor beta chain was recovered during a study of cytomegalovirus exposure and HLA in healthy donors. The study ran its PCR with 60 Vbeta and 13 Jbeta primers. Sequencing used immunoSEQ multiplex PCR; TCRdb keeps in-frame clones, though not all of them. The data contain about 99,000 clones, approximately 80% of them singletons. Trimming took 2 bases from V and 7 from J; bases not matched to a gene: 11. CDR3 length: 16 residues. Germline-derived CDR1 and CDR2 are MDHEN and SYDVKM. The specimen was PBMCs. The chain joins TRBV28 to TRBJ1-1; TRBD1 matches at 9 bases. The sequence derives from a young woman in good health and CMV-seropositive. The CDR3: CASSLTLLGTGHEAFF. CDR3 nucleotide sequence: TGTGCCAGCAGTTTAACGTTGTTGGGGACAGGGCATGAAGCTTTCTTT.